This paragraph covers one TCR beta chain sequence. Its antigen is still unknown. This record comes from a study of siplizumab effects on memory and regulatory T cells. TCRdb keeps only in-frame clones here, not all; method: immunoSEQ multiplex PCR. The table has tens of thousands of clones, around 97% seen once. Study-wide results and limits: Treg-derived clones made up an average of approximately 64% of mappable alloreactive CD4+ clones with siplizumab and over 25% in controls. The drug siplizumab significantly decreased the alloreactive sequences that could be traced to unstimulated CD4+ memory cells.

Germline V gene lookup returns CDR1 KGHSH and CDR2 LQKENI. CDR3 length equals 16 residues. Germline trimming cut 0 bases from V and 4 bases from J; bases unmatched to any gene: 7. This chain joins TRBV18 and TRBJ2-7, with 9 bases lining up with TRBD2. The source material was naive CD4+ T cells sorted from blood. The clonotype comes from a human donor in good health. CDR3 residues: CASSPPLRGGAYEQYF. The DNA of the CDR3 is TGTGCCAGCTCACCACCTTTGCGGGGGGGCGCGTACGAGCAGTACTTC.